The 28 T cell receptor beta chains in this list originate from one sample, sequenced in a study of T cell repertoires in cytomegalovirus infection. These receptors are not linked to any known antigen. TCRdb passed the reads through MiXCR, listing each CDR3 protein once. Altogether 200,000 or so distinct CDR3 sequences are present, 38% being singletons, with the ten largest covering approximately 60%. The sample in question was CD8+ T cells from cultured PBMCs, obtained from culture after CMV antigen stimulation. The receptors here all came from a human donor in good health (CMV status not recorded). Some clones in this sample may be carry-over from other donors' samples.

The chain is built from TRBV6-5 and TRBJ2-7; 7 nucleotides agree with TRBD1. This CDR3 has 15 residues. Germline trimming cut 5 bases from V and 4 bases from J; bases unmatched to any gene: 11. CDR1 and CDR2 from the germline V gene are MNHEY and SVGAGI. This CDR3 is CASSTSGTALYEQYF. The CDR3 DNA sequence: TGTGCCAGCAGTACCTCCGGGACAGCTCTTTACGAGCAGTACTTC.

This clonotype was counted between two and nine times. The chain employs TRBV7-9 and TRBJ2-3, with TRBD2 identical over 10 bases. V was clipped by 3 bases and J by 8 bases; unmatched bases: 8. Germline CDR1 and CDR2: SEHNR and FQNEAQ (reference sequence). The CDR3 covers 15 residues. CDR3 in DNA: TGTGCCAGCAGCTTTCTAGCGGGGGACATGGGTACGCAGTATTTT. It encodes CASSFLAGDMGTQYF.

This chain uses TRBV7-6 with TRBJ2-7, with 16 nucleotides matching TRBD2. V was pared by 4 bases and J by 3 bases, with 6 bases of the junction left unmatched. Germline V CDR1 and CDR2: SGHVS, FNYEAQ. This CDR3 comprises 17 residues. This chain's CDR3 is CASSSPGLAGGDYEQYF. CDR3 bases: TGTGCCAGCAGCTCACCGGGACTAGCGGGAGGGGACTACGAGCAGTACTTC.

This clonotype was observed a single time. The chain is built from TRBV24-1 and TRBJ2-6; a weak D match, TRBD1 (6 bases). The V gene lost 2 bases and the J gene lost 3 bases, with 7 bases spanning the gap. The CDR3 runs 15 residues. In germline, CDR1 is KGHDR, CDR2 SFDVKD. CDR3 region: CATSDYRDGANVLTF. In nucleotides, the CDR3 is TGTGCCACCAGTGATTACAGGGATGGGGCCAACGTCCTGACTTTC.

The chain has TRBV27 and TRBJ2-7; 10 positions agree with TRBD2. V trimming: 6 bases; J trimming: 0 bases; junction bases outside the gene matches: 2. In germline, CDR1 is MNHEY, CDR2 SMNVEV (reference sequence). The CDR3 extends over 14 amino acids. CDR3 in amino acids: CASRRLAGSYEQYF. The CDR3 DNA follows: TGTGCCAGCAGGAGACTAGCGGGCTCCTACGAGCAGTACTTC.

The J gene is TRBJ1-5, the V gene TRBV19; 11 nucleotides line up with TRBD1. Germline values: CDR1 LNHDA, CDR2 SQIVND (reference sequence). The CDR3 sequence is 18 residues long. The trim removed 5 bases at V and 8 bases at J, leaving 17 bases unmatched. This chain's CDR3 is CASSARDRGGSPLEPQHF. Written as DNA, the CDR3 is TGTGCCAGTAGTGCCCGGGACAGGGGGGGTTCCCCTCTGGAGCCCCAGCATTTT.

The genes are TRBV27 and TRBJ1-5; D might be TRBD1 (5 bases). V gave up 0 bases and J gave up 3 bases, with 12 bases separating them. There are 16 residues in the CDR3. CDR1 and CDR2 from the germline V gene are MNHEY and SMNVEV (reference sequence). The CDR3 is CASSLSIGEFNQPQHF. CDR3 DNA: TGTGCCAGCAGTTTATCGATAGGGGAGTTCAATCAGCCCCAGCATTTT.

This clonotype was detected only a few times. CDR3 residues: CASSSGQGLSYEQYF. Here the CDR3 DNA reads TGTGCCAGCAGCTCAGGACAGGGCCTCTCCTACGAGCAGTACTTC. The chain employs TRBV7-6 and TRBJ2-7; 8 nucleotides agree with TRBD1. Germline trimming cut 4 bases from V and 0 bases from J; bases unmatched to any gene: 5. CDR3 length: 15 amino acids. Germline values: CDR1 SGHVS, CDR2 FNYEAQ.

The chain recombines TRBV12-3 or TRBV12-4 with TRBJ1-1; TRBD1 is a possible D gene (5 bases). The CDR3 totals 14 residues. Trimming removed 1 base at V and 4 bases at J, with 10 bases between. CDR3 amino acids: CASSLEGLGTEAFF. Written as DNA, the CDR3 is TGTGCCAGCAGTTTAGAGGGACTCGGCACTGAAGCTTTCTTT.

In its sample, this clonotype was seen once. The chain carries TRBV7-6 and TRBJ2-5; D perhaps matches TRBD2 (6 bases). Trimming left V 4 bases short and J 4 bases short, with 13 bases between. The CDR3 length is 14 residues. Per germline, CDR1 SGHVS and CDR2 FNYEAQ. The CDR3 nucleotides read TGTGCCAGCAGCTGGGGCGGGGAACGAGAGACCCAGTACTTC. Translating gives CASSWGGERETQYF. Combining the CDR3 with reference TRBV7-6 and TRBJ2-5 gives the whole variable domain GAGVSQSPRYKVTKRGQDVALRCDPISGHVSLYWYRQALGQGPEFLTYFNYEAQQDKSGLPNDRFSAERPEGSISTLTIQRTEQRDSAMYRCASSWGGERETQYFGPGTRLLVL.

The chain uses TRBV28 and TRBJ2-5, with a tentative D call TRBD1 (5 bases). Germline-derived CDR1 and CDR2 are MDHEN and SYDVKM. V lost 6 bases and J lost 4, with 18 bases in between. The CDR3 loop spans 15 amino acids. In DNA form, the CDR3 reads TGTGCCAGCAGGCCACACCAGGGTTGGGGAGAGACCCAGTACTTC. This sequence encodes CASRPHQGWGETQYF.

This clonotype has just a few counts. The V gene is TRBV7-9, the J gene TRBJ2-5; no firm D call. Germline V lookup: CDR1 SEHNR, CDR2 FQNEAQ (reference sequence). With 5 bases removed from V and 2 bases from J, the gap between germline ends came to 9 bases. CDR3 size: 13 residues. The CDR3 nucleotides read TGTGCCAGCAGCCCCAAAGGACAAGAGACCCAGTACTTC. As protein: CASSPKGQETQYF.

The chain carries TRBV29-1 and TRBJ2-7; D is possibly TRBD2 (5 bases). With 4 bases removed from V and 4 bases from J, the gap between germline ends came to 17 bases. The CDR3 totals 14 residues. CDR1 and CDR2 (germline): SQVTM, ANQGSEA. In DNA form, the CDR3 reads TGCAGCGTTGGCCCCGGGAACCCCGGGTACGAGCAGTACTTC. Amino acids: CSVGPGNPGYEQYF.

This clonotype was recorded a few times. The CDR3 region is CASSLGLAASTDTQYF. In DNA, the CDR3 is TGTGCCAGCAGCTTGGGACTAGCGGCTAGCACAGATACGCAGTATTTT. The V gene is TRBV7-3, the J gene TRBJ2-3; 11 bases match TRBD2. Trimming took 3 bases from V and 0 from J; bases not matched to a gene: 2. CDR1 SGHTA and CDR2 FQGTGA come from the germline V gene. This CDR3 is built from 16 residues.

V gene TRBV15 combines with J gene TRBJ1-1, with 10 bases lining up with TRBD1. This CDR3 has 16 residues. Looked up from germline, CDR1 is LNHNV and CDR2 is YYDKDF (reference sequence). The V and J ends lost 5 bases and 3 bases, in that order; junction bases with no gene match: 9. The CDR3 DNA follows: TGTGCCACCAGCCTAGGACAGGGGGACCCGGACACTGAAGCTTTCTTT. This sequence encodes CATSLGQGDPDTEAFF.

The rearrangement joins TRBV11-2 to TRBJ1-1; 10 nucleotides match TRBD1. V shed 4 bases, J shed 1 base, and the junction held 9 bases outside the gene matches. Germline V gene data show CDR1 as SGHAT and CDR2 as FQNNGV. This CDR3 contains 17 residues. The CDR3 is CASSSAPGQGWNTEAFF. CDR3 nucleotides: TGTGCCAGCAGCTCCGCCCCGGGACAGGGGTGGAACACTGAAGCTTTCTTT.

The gene calls are TRBV28 and TRBJ2-2, with TRBD1 identical over 9 bases. The CDR3 is 15 residues long. Germline-derived CDR1 and CDR2 are MDHEN and SYDVKM. After removal of 5 bases from V and 6 bases from J, the junction contained 7 bases not matched to a gene. CDR3 region: CASSVQGAGAGELFF. CDR3 bases: TGTGCCAGCAGTGTACAGGGGGCTGGAGCCGGGGAGCTGTTTTTT.

This clonotype was recorded many times. The chain couples TRBV7-2 to TRBJ1-1; D remains unclear. V was shortened by 5 bases and J by 11 bases, with 21 bases between the two germline ends. The CDR3 length is 14 residues. Germline V lookup: CDR1 SGHTA, CDR2 FQGNSA. The CDR3 DNA follows: TGTGCCAGCAGCCAGCAAGGACTTCCCCATGCGGCTTTCTTT. Encoded protein: CASSQQGLPHAAFF. The full variable domain, in which reference TRBV7-2 and TRBJ1-1 provide the parts outside the CDR3, is GAGVSQSPSNKVTEKGKDVELRCDPISGHTALYWYRQSLGQGLEFLIYFQGNSAPDKSGLPSDRFSAERTGGSVSTLTIQRTQQEDSAVYLCASSQQGLPHAAFFGQGTRLTVV.

This clonotype was recorded a few times. This chain uses TRBV6-1 with TRBJ2-3, with TRBD2 identical over 7 bases. CDR3 size: 15 residues. J gave up 1 base and V 6 bases, and 7 bases lay outside the gene matches. The germline CDR1 and CDR2 sequences are MNHNS and SASEGT. The CDR3 sequence: CASRRAGYGTDTQYF. The CDR3, as DNA: TGTGCCAGCAGAAGAGCGGGATACGGCACAGATACGCAGTATTTT.

The V and J genes are TRBV27 and TRBJ2-3; TRBD2 agrees at 15 bases. The germline V gene encodes CDR1 MNHEY and CDR2 SMNVEV (reference sequence). V lost 0 bases, J lost 0 bases, and 7 bases stayed unmatched. The CDR3 length is 20 residues. The CDR3 DNA reads TGTGCCAGCAGTTTATCTTCCGGGACTAGCGGGAGGACTAGCACAGATACGCAGTATTTT. This translates into CASSLSSGTSGRTSTDTQYF.

The genes are TRBV11-2 and TRBJ1-1; no clear D gene. CDR1 is SGHAT and CDR2 is FQNNGV in the germline V gene. The CDR3 spans 15 residues. Trimming removed 1 base at V and 1 base at J, with 10 bases between. CDR3 sequence reads: CASSLGAAPNTEAFF. The CDR3 DNA reads as TGTGCCAGCAGCTTAGGGGCAGCGCCGAACACTGAAGCTTTCTTT.

The rearrangement links TRBV7-3 to TRBJ1-1; 8 bases match TRBD1. Germline lookup yields CDR1 SGHTA and CDR2 FQGTGA. After removal of 0 bases from V and 3 bases from J, the junction contained 12 bases not matched to a gene. The CDR3 consists of 18 residues. DNA of the CDR3: TGTGCCAGCAGCTTAACTCTAGGACAGGGAGGCCGGGACACTGAAGCTTTCTTT. This gives the protein CASSLTLGQGGRDTEAFF.

The chain recombines TRBV28 with TRBJ2-1; D tentatively fits TRBD1 or TRBD2 (6 bases each). There are 15 residues in the CDR3. CDR1 is MDHEN, CDR2 SYDVKM, per germline. The V gene lost 5 bases and the J gene lost 9 bases, with 20 bases spanning the gap. The CDR3 spells CASSSTSSRGPEQFF. The DNA of the CDR3 is TGTGCCAGCAGTAGTACTAGCAGCCGGGGGCCTGAGCAGTTCTTC.

CDR3 region: CAEGTGYTGELFF. CDR3 coding DNA: TGTGCCGAAGGGACAGGGTACACCGGGGAGCTGTTTTTT. The chain carries TRBV28 and TRBJ2-2; TRBD1 aligns across 9 bases. From germline, CDR1 is MDHEN and CDR2 SYDVKM. V lost 11 bases to trimming and J lost 3 bases; unmatched junction nucleotides: 4. The CDR3 is 13 residues long.

The V and J genes are TRBV4-2 and TRBJ2-2; D uncertain. Germline loops: CDR1 LGHNA, CDR2 YNFKEQ. V lost 1 base and J lost 2, with 5 bases in between. The CDR3 contains 14 residues. CDR3 DNA sequence: TGTGCCAGCAGCCAAGGCAACAACACCGGGGAGCTGTTTTTT. Amino acids: CASSQGNNTGELFF.

There are a few counts of this clonotype. CDR3 sequence: CASSHEGGFLADTQYF. The CDR3 DNA follows: TGTGCCAGCAGCCACGAGGGAGGGTTCCTCGCAGATACGCAGTATTTT. The chain is built from TRBV7-8 and TRBJ2-3; 7 bases align to TRBD2. The trim removed 5 bases at V and 4 bases at J, leaving 12 bases unmatched. CDR1 SGHVS and CDR2 FQNEAQ come from the germline V gene. CDR3 length equals 16 residues.

This clonotype was picked up a small number of times. CDR3 in amino acids: CAISDLLRDPDSPTDTQYF. Here the CDR3 DNA reads TGTGCCATCAGTGACTTACTACGGGACCCCGATTCTCCCACAGATACGCAGTATTTT. The chain joins TRBV10-3 to TRBJ2-3; D is tentatively TRBD1 or TRBD2 (5 bases each). The CDR3 extends over 19 amino acids. Germline loops: CDR1 ENHRY, CDR2 SYGVKD. Trimming took 3 bases from V and 2 from J, leaving 24 bases between them.

The chain employs TRBV4-2 and TRBJ2-4, with 9 bases that match TRBD1. The V segment lost 3 bases and the J segment 7 bases; nucleotides outside the gene matches: 4. In germline, CDR1 is LGHNA, CDR2 YNFKEQ. The CDR3 has 14 residues. The CDR3 nucleotides are TGTGCCAGCAGCCAGACAGGGGGGAGGAACATTCAGTACTTC. It specifies CASSQTGGRNIQYF.